These 16 T cell receptor beta chains came from one sample sequenced in a study of T cells in Graves' hyperthyroidism and ophthalmopathy. From RNA transcripts, TCR beta CDR3 regions were amplified. HTBI primers were employed in a first-round RT-PCR of the TCR CDR3. From the multiplex PCR reads, TCRdb called clonotypes with MiXCR, one entry per CDR3 protein. The sample includes 700,000 to 950,000 distinct CDR3 sequences, roughly 32% of them seen just once. The sample was blood. The receptors were gathered from a middle-aged woman with Graves' hyperthyroidism.

This clonotype was found many times. This chain joins TRBV29-1 and TRBJ2-5, with 7 bases lining up with TRBD2. CDR1 is SQVTM, CDR2 ANQGSEA, per germline. With V trimmed by 4 bases and J by 7 bases, 9 bases remained unmatched. The CDR3 extends over 13 amino acids. CDR3 sequence: CSVGVGGIGTQYF. The CDR3, as DNA: TGCAGCGTTGGAGTCGGGGGGATCGGGACCCAGTACTTC.

This clonotype was observed many times. This chain joins TRBV12-3 or TRBV12-4 and TRBJ1-1; D perhaps matches TRBD1 (5 bases). The CDR3 is 15 amino acids. The V end was cut by 4 bases, the J end by 5 bases, with 17 bases between. The CDR3 spells CASSWTNRVSTEAFF. The CDR3, as DNA: TGTGCCAGCAGTTGGACAAATAGGGTTTCGACTGAAGCTTTCTTT.

Comment on this clonotype: A much larger clone lies one base from this, so it may be a read error. Because the CDR3's place on the DNA is in doubt, the DNA is left out and the CDR3 is given as listed by TCRdb. The V call is TRBV19, the J call TRBJ1-2. Per germline, CDR1 LNHDA and CDR2 SQIVND (reference sequence). A total of 10 residues make up the CDR3, ends included. The CDR3: CATLDYGCTF.

V is TRBV10-3 and J is TRBJ1-1; D unclear. Germline V gene sequence: CDR1 ENHRY, CDR2 SYGVKD. The CDR3 is 15 amino acids. Trimming took 6 bases from V and 1 from J, leaving 15 bases between them. CDR3 region: CAISDVVVGNTEAFF. CDR3 nucleotide sequence: TGTGCCATCAGCGATGTCGTCGTGGGGAACACTGAAGCTTTCTTT.

This clonotype was seen repeatedly, ten times or more. This rearrangement joins TRBV9 to TRBJ1-1; tentatively, D is TRBD1 (5 bases). V lost 4 bases to trimming and J lost 0 bases, with 13 bases between them. Germline V gene lookup returns CDR1 SGDLS and CDR2 YYNGEE. CDR3 length equals 15 residues. CDR3 sequence: CASSRDLGVNTEAFF. CDR3 bases: TGTGCCAGCAGCCGGGACCTGGGAGTGAACACTGAAGCTTTCTTT.

V usage is TRBV7-9 and J usage is TRBJ2-7; the D gene is possibly TRBD2 (6 bases). Germline V lookup: CDR1 SEHNR, CDR2 FQNEAQ (reference sequence). This CDR3 has 15 residues. The V and J ends lost 5 bases and 3 bases respectively, with 17 bases between them. The CDR3 DNA follows: TGTGCCAGCAGCCAAGGGTTTACAGCGGGCTACGAGCAGTACTTC. It specifies CASSQGFTAGYEQYF.

This clonotype was detected many times. The genes are TRBV14 and TRBJ1-2, with 8 bases fitting TRBD1. CDR1 is SGHDN, CDR2 FVKESK, per germline. This CDR3 comprises 14 residues. J gave up 3 bases and V 8 bases, and 8 bases lay outside the gene matches. The CDR3 sequence is CASLAQGAHYGYTF. Written as DNA, the CDR3 is TGTGCCAGCCTAGCGCAGGGGGCTCACTATGGCTACACCTTC.

V and J are TRBV29-1 and TRBJ2-5, with D perhaps being TRBD1 or TRBD2 (5 bases each). V was pared by 4 bases and J by 7 bases, with 13 bases between. The CDR3 contains 12 residues. Germline lookup yields CDR1 SQVTM and CDR2 ANQGSEA. As DNA, the CDR3 is TGCAGCGTTGGGGGAGACACAGGGACCCAGTACTTC. Translating gives CSVGGDTGTQYF.

This clonotype was seen at least ten times. The chain's CDR3 is CSARDLGGRSEKLFF. The CDR3 region has the DNA TGCAGTGCTAGAGATCTTGGGGGGCGAAGTGAAAAACTGTTTTTT. This chain connects TRBV20-1 to TRBJ1-4; D perhaps matches TRBD1 (6 bases). V shed 0 bases and J shed 7 bases, with 15 bases lying between them. The CDR3 length is 15 residues. Per the germline V gene, CDR1 is DFQATT and CDR2 is SNEGSKA (reference sequence).

Notes on this clonotype: The junction does not match germline at one end; this may be a read error. The J gene is TRBJ1-2, the V gene TRBV2; TRBD1 agrees at 7 bases. CDR3 length equals 14 residues. Germline values: CDR1 SNHLY, CDR2 FYNNEI. The CDR3 coding sequence is TGTGCCAGCAAGGAGATAGGGGGCACGTTTGGCTACGCCTTC. Its translation: CASKEIGGTFGYAF.

This chain connects TRBV12-3 or TRBV12-4 to TRBJ1-1, with a weak D call TRBD1 (6 bases). Trimming shortened V by 6 bases and J by 6 bases, and 17 bases separated the two germline ends. The CDR3 loop spans 14 amino acids. The CDR3 nucleotides are TGTGCCAGCAGCCGTGATACAGGGATCGCTGAAGCTTTCTTT. Translated: CASSRDTGIAEAFF.

The V call is TRBV7-2, the J call TRBJ1-5, with D maybe TRBD1 (6 bases). V dropped 5 bases and J dropped 2 bases, with 16 bases sitting between them. The CDR3 is 16 amino acids. CDR1 and CDR2 from the germline V gene are SGHTA and FQGNSA. The CDR3 loop reads CASSPGGGAGNQPQHF. DNA for the CDR3: TGTGCCAGCAGCCCGGGAGGGGGGGCTGGCAATCAGCCCCAGCATTTT.

The CDR3 DNA reads as TGTGCCAGCAGCCTTGGTGGCCTCCCTATAGGCTACACCTTC. Protein product: CASSLGGLPIGYTF. The gene calls are TRBV7-9 and TRBJ1-2; D gene unclear. This CDR3 contains 14 residues. CDR1 and CDR2 from the germline V gene are SEHNR and FQNEAQ (reference sequence). V was shortened by 5 bases and J by 8 bases, with 18 bases between the two germline ends.

This rearrangement joins TRBV2 to TRBJ2-5; D perhaps matches TRBD1 (5 bases). The CDR3 consists of 16 residues. V gave up 1 base and J gave up 0 bases, with 12 bases separating them. Germline V CDR1 and CDR2: SNHLY, FYNNEI. The DNA of the CDR3 is TGTGCCAGCAGTGAAGTCCAGGGTACCTACCAAGAGACCCAGTACTTC. Its translation is CASSEVQGTYQETQYF.

The table lists this clonotype with a few counts. The CDR3 DNA follows: TGTGCCAGCACCATAGGGATTTCCTATGGCTACACCTTC. Translated, it gives CASTIGISYGYTF. The chain couples TRBV6-5 to TRBJ1-2, with D unclear. V gave up 7 bases and J gave up 4 bases, with 13 bases separating them. Germline values: CDR1 MNHEY, CDR2 SVGAGI. The CDR3 spans 13 residues.

The chain has TRBV29-1 and TRBJ2-7, with D possibly being TRBD1 (5 bases). Per germline, CDR1 SQVTM and CDR2 ANQGSEA. The CDR3 length is 12 residues. Trimming shortened V by 1 base and J by 5 bases, and 9 bases separated the two germline ends. The CDR3 loop is CSVEGQGNEQYF. In DNA, the CDR3 is TGCAGCGTTGAAGGGCAGGGCAACGAGCAGTACTTC.